These 12 T cell receptor beta chains originate from one sample sequenced in a study of blood T cell repertoires in COVID-19. Clones were sequenced by immunoSEQ multiplex PCR, and TCRdb holds only the in-frame ones, with some missing. The table shows about 57,000 clones, with 87% occurring only once. The specimen sequenced was peripheral blood. These receptors originate from a woman aged 80 or older with COVID-19, enrolled during active disease.

The rearrangement links TRBV15 to TRBJ1-4; D not certain. Trimming removed 2 bases at V and 0 bases at J, with 10 bases between. The CDR3 is 16 amino acids. Per germline, CDR1 LNHNV and CDR2 YYDKDF (reference sequence). This CDR3 is CATSRRTVTTNEKLFF. CDR3 nucleotides: TGTGCCACCAGCAGACGTACGGTGACAACTAATGAAAAACTGTTTTTT.

This clone was seen more than once but under ten times. The chain links TRBV6-4 to TRBJ2-3; the match to TRBD2 covers 9 bases. Germline V gene lookup returns CDR1 MRHNA and CDR2 SNTAGT. This CDR3 comprises 16 residues. Trimming cost V 3 bases and J 2 bases; bases outside gene matches: 6. The CDR3 reads CASSDGVAGDTDTQYF. CDR3 sequence (DNA): TGTGCCAGCAGTGATGGGGTAGCGGGGGACACAGATACGCAGTATTTT.

This clone was observed a single time. The CDR3 sequence is CATSGPGWTDTQYF. The CDR3 coding sequence is TGTGCCACCAGTGGTCCAGGATGGACAGATACGCAGTATTTT. The rearrangement joins TRBV24-1 to TRBJ2-3; unclear D gene. The CDR3 length is 14 residues. CDR1 and CDR2 (germline): KGHDR, SFDVKD. The V end was cut by 5 bases, the J end by 3 bases, with 11 bases between.

This clone was recorded only once. This chain connects TRBV6-5 to TRBJ1-5; 7 bases match TRBD1. Trimming took 6 bases from V and 2 from J; bases not matched to a gene: 7. This CDR3 contains 15 residues. Germline values: CDR1 MNHEY, CDR2 SVGAGI. CDR3 sequence reads: CASRPTGLGNQPQHF. For the CDR3, the DNA is TGTGCCAGCAGGCCGACAGGGCTAGGCAATCAGCCCCAGCATTTT.

The chain couples TRBV6-5 to TRBJ1-1, with 7 bases lining up with TRBD1. Unmatched junction bases numbered 4, after V lost 0 bases and J lost 0 bases. Germline-derived CDR1 and CDR2 are MNHEY and SVGAGI. CDR3 size: 16 residues. CDR3 loop: CASSYSSGTVNTEAFF. In DNA, the CDR3 is TGTGCCAGCAGTTACTCTTCCGGGACAGTGAACACTGAAGCTTTCTTT.

This clone was counted a single time. The J gene is TRBJ1-1, the V gene TRBV7-2; D unresolved. Germline-derived CDR1 and CDR2 are SGHTA and FQGNSA. V shed 5 bases and J shed 3 bases, with 19 bases lying between them. This CDR3 comprises 16 residues. The CDR3 protein is CASSPQYRDGDTEAFF. The DNA for the CDR3 is TGTGCCAGCAGCCCTCAATACCGAGACGGGGACACTGAAGCTTTCTTT.

This chain uses TRBV5-4 with TRBJ2-7; D possibly corresponds to TRBD1 (6 bases). CDR3 length: 13 residues. CDR1 and CDR2 (germline): SGHNT, YYREEE (reference sequence). Trimming left V 4 bases short and J 5 bases short, with 13 bases between. CDR3 loop: CASSRNNRDEQYF. As DNA, the CDR3 is TGTGCCAGCAGCCGAAATAACAGGGACGAGCAGTACTTC.

The chain carries TRBV5-1 and TRBJ1-1; tentatively, D is TRBD1 (6 bases). Trimming stripped 0 bases from V and 10 bases from J, with 13 bases between. This CDR3 is 13 amino acids long. Germline assignment: CDR1 SGHRS and CDR2 YFSETQ. The CDR3 protein is CASSLERGLIAFF. The CDR3 nucleotides read TGCGCCAGCAGCTTGGAGCGGGGGCTAATAGCTTTCTTT.

The V and J genes are TRBV18 and TRBJ1-1, with D maybe TRBD1 (5 bases). CDR1 is KGHSH and CDR2 is LQKENI in the germline V gene. The CDR3 runs to 14 residues. V was pared by 2 bases and J by 7 bases, with 14 bases between. CDR3 coding DNA: TGTGCCAGCTCACCAGAACACCGTCAGGGTGAAGCTTTCTTT. Translating gives CASSPEHRQGEAFF.

The chain has TRBV9 and TRBJ2-1; tentatively, D is TRBD2 (6 bases). Germline lookup yields CDR1 SGDLS and CDR2 YYNGEE. V was pared by 3 bases and J by 0 bases, with 10 bases between. The CDR3 runs to 15 residues. The CDR3 is CASSATSISYNEQFF. In nucleotides, the CDR3 is TGTGCCAGCAGCGCTACTAGCATCTCCTACAATGAGCAGTTCTTC.

The genes are TRBV29-1 and TRBJ1-2, with D possibly TRBD1 on 6 matching bases. Between the trimmed V and J ends, which lost 4 bases and 4 bases, there was a span of 10 bases. The CDR3 runs 12 residues. Looked up from germline, CDR1 is SQVTM and CDR2 is ANQGSEA. For the CDR3, the DNA is TGCAGCGTTGGGGACACCACCTATGGCTACACCTTC. Translated, it gives CSVGDTTYGYTF. The variable domain in full, with the rest retrieved from reference TRBV29-1 and TRBJ1-2, is SAVISQKPSRDICQRGTSLTIQCQVDSQVTMMFWYRQQPGQSLTLIATANQGSEATYESGFVIDKFPISRPNLTFSTLTVSNMSPEDSSIYLCSVGDTTYGYTFGSGTRLTVV.

V usage is TRBV6-5 and J usage is TRBJ1-2; 7 positions agree with TRBD1. Germline CDR1 is MNHEY and CDR2 is SVGAGI. The junction had 9 bases not matched to a gene; V was cut back by 6 bases and J by 8 bases. The CDR3 is 13 amino acids. In DNA, the CDR3 is TGTGCCAGCAGCCCGACAGGGCTGGCCGGCTACACCTTC. Its protein is CASSPTGLAGYTF.